These T cell receptor beta chains were read from a single sample in a study of shared clonotypes between healthy human individuals. Assay: immunoSEQ multiplex PCR; the TCRdb copy retains only in-frame clones and omits some. Seen here are roughly 530,000 clones, 95% to 97% observed once, and the top ten hold 0.055% to 0.075%. Sequencing was done on a sample of naive CD4+ T cells sorted from blood. The receptor source for this set is a woman aged 30 to 39 in good health. CDR3s include the opening cysteine and the closing phenylalanine or tryptophan. D genes are given only for firm matches. A row's size may be missing; if present it is once, few, many or a size class.

DNA: TGTGCCAGTAGTATAGCGGTTACCCTCAACACCGGGGAGCTGTTTTTT
CDR3: CASSIAVTLNTGELFF
D: NA
size: NA
V: TRBV19
J: TRBJ2-2

DNA: TGTGCCAGCTCACAATGGACAGACACAGATACGCAGTATTTT
CDR3: CASSQWTDTDTQYF
D: NA
size: NA
V: TRBV18
J: TRBJ2-3

DNA: TGTGCCAGCAGTTTACAACCCAAGGGGCAGTTCTTC
CDR3: CASSLQPKGQFF
D: NA
size: NA
V: TRBV28
J: TRBJ2-1

DNA: TGTGCCACGACAGGGGGCGAATCTGGGGCCAACGTCCTGACTTTC
CDR3: CATTGGESGANVLTF
D: TRBD1
size: NA
V: TRBV2
J: TRBJ2-6

DNA: TGTGCCAGCAGTGAAACGGCGGGAAGCGGCGCCACCATATATTTT
CDR3: CASSETAGSGATIYF
D: NA
size: NA
V: TRBV6-1
J: TRBJ1-3

DNA: TGTGCCAGCAGCTTAAGTGCCGGGGGGCTGTTTTTT
CDR3: CASSLSAGGLFF
D: NA
size: once
V: TRBV7-9
J: TRBJ2-2

DNA: TGCGCCAGCAGCCAAGAAGGGAACTATGGCTACACCTTC
CDR3: CASSQEGNYGYTF
D: NA
size: NA
V: TRBV4-1
J: TRBJ1-2

DNA: TGTGCCAGCAGCCCTGGGGGCTCTGGGGCCAACGTCCTGACTTTC
CDR3: CASSPGGSGANVLTF
D: NA
size: NA
V: TRBV7-3
J: TRBJ2-6

DNA: TGTGCCAGCAGCTTTGCCCAGGGAGATGGCTACACCTTC
CDR3: CASSFAQGDGYTF
D: NA
size: NA
V: TRBV7-2
J: TRBJ1-2

DNA: TGTGCCATCAGTGGGGGACAGTCCGATGAGCAGTTCTTC
CDR3: CAISGGQSDEQFF
D: TRBD1
size: NA
V: TRBV10-3
J: TRBJ2-1

DNA: TGTGCATGTAATACGGGCAGATACTATGGCTACACCTTC
CDR3: CACNTGRYYGYTF
D: NA
size: NA
V: TRBV30
J: TRBJ1-2

DNA: TGCAGCGCTGAAGGGTGGGGCGGGAGATCAGATACGCAGTATTTT
CDR3: CSAEGWGGRSDTQYF
D: TRBD2
size: once
V: TRBV29-1
J: TRBJ2-3

DNA: TGTGCCAGCAGTTTAGTCGGTGGCTCCTACGAGCAGTACTTC
CDR3: CASSLVGGSYEQYF
D: NA
size: NA
V: TRBV28
J: TRBJ2-7

DNA: TGTGCCAGCAGCTTAGGGCTTGGGGGCGAGAACACTGAAGCTTTCTTT
CDR3: CASSLGLGGENTEAFF
D: NA
size: NA
V: TRBV7-9
J: TRBJ1-1

DNA: TGCGCCAGCAGTTTCGGGGCGGGAGTTCGAGAGCAGTACTTC
CDR3: CASSFGAGVREQYF
D: TRBD2
size: once
V: TRBV5-1
J: TRBJ2-7

DNA: TGTGCCAGCAGCGCCGCCTCCAACACCGGGGAGCTGTTTTTT
CDR3: CASSAASNTGELFF
D: NA
size: NA
V: TRBV7-8
J: TRBJ2-2

DNA: TGTGCCAGCAGCTTTTGGGACAGCTTCTCCTACGAGCAGTACTTC
CDR3: CASSFWDSFSYEQYF
D: TRBD1
size: once
V: TRBV5-5
J: TRBJ2-7

DNA: TGTGCCAGCAGCCAATACCAGGGAGTGGGGGGCTACACCTTC
CDR3: CASSQYQGVGGYTF
D: NA
size: NA
V: TRBV5-6
J: TRBJ1-2

DNA: TGCAGCGTCCGAGCGGGATATATCGGGGAGACCCAGTACTTC
CDR3: CSVRAGYIGETQYF
D: TRBD2
size: NA
V: TRBV29-1
J: TRBJ2-5

DNA: TGTGCCAGCAGCTTGTTCCGGGGGCCCGTTCGTGAGCTCTCCTACGAGCAGTACTTC
CDR3: CASSLFRGPVRELSYEQYF
D: NA
size: once
V: TRBV5-6
J: TRBJ2-7

DNA: TGTGCCAGCAGTTCCAGCGGGAGTTGGTTCAATGAGCAGTTCTTC
CDR3: CASSSSGSWFNEQFF
D: TRBD2
size: NA
V: TRBV6-6
J: TRBJ2-1

DNA: TGTGCCATCAGTGGGCCGGTGGGGAACACTGAAGCTTTCTTT
CDR3: CAISGPVGNTEAFF
D: NA
size: NA
V: TRBV10-3
J: TRBJ1-1

DNA: TGCGCCAGCAGCCAAGACCGAGGGGACGGTAGCTACGAGCAGTACTTC
CDR3: CASSQDRGDGSYEQYF
D: NA
size: NA
V: TRBV4-1
J: TRBJ2-7

DNA: TGTGCCAGCAGTCCTCCGGGGGGGCAGCCCCAGCATTTT
CDR3: CASSPPGGQPQHF
D: NA
size: NA
V: TRBV28
J: TRBJ1-5

DNA: TGCGCCAGCAGCTTGGCCTTGAGCCAGGGTAGCAATGAGCAGTTCTTC
CDR3: CASSLALSQGSNEQFF
D: NA
size: NA
V: TRBV5-1
J: TRBJ2-1

DNA: TGTGCCAGCTGTCGGCGGGGGAGGGGGGAGCTGTTTTTT
CDR3: CASCRRGRGELFF
D: TRBD2
size: NA
V: TRBV28
J: TRBJ2-2

DNA: TGTGCCAGCTCACCACGGGGACTAGCGGTAAACAATGAGCAGTTCTTC
CDR3: CASSPRGLAVNNEQFF
D: TRBD2
size: NA
V: TRBV18
J: TRBJ2-1

DNA: TGTGCCTCAGGGGGGGAGACCCAGTACTTC
CDR3: CASGGETQYF
D: NA
size: NA
V: TRBV28
J: TRBJ2-5

DNA: TGCGCCAGCAGTGTAGGGGCAGGATTGGACTATGGCTACACCTTC
CDR3: CASSVGAGLDYGYTF
D: NA
size: NA
V: TRBV10-2
J: TRBJ1-2

DNA: TGCGCCAGCAGCTTGGCGCTAGCGGGAGGGCAGACAGATACGCAGTATTTT
CDR3: CASSLALAGGQTDTQYF
D: TRBD2
size: once
V: TRBV5-1
J: TRBJ2-3

DNA: TGTGCCAGCAGGCTAGGACCGGGTGGCGAGCAGTACTTC
CDR3: CASRLGPGGEQYF
D: NA
size: NA
V: TRBV6-5
J: TRBJ2-7